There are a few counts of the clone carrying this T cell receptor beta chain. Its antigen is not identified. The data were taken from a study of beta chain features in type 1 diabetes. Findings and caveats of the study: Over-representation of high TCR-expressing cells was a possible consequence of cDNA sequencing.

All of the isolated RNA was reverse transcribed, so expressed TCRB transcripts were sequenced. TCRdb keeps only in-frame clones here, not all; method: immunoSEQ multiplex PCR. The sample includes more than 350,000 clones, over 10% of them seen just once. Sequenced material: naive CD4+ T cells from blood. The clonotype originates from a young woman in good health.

The chain's CDR3 is CASSNGPRESPLHF. The CDR3 bases are TGTGCCAGCAGCAATGGGCCTAGGGAATCACCCCTCCACTTT. The chain couples TRBV9 to TRBJ1-6, with D unresolved. Germline CDR1 SGDLS, CDR2 YYNGEE. The V gene lost 4 bases and the J gene lost 10 bases, with 15 bases spanning the gap. The CDR3 totals 14 residues.